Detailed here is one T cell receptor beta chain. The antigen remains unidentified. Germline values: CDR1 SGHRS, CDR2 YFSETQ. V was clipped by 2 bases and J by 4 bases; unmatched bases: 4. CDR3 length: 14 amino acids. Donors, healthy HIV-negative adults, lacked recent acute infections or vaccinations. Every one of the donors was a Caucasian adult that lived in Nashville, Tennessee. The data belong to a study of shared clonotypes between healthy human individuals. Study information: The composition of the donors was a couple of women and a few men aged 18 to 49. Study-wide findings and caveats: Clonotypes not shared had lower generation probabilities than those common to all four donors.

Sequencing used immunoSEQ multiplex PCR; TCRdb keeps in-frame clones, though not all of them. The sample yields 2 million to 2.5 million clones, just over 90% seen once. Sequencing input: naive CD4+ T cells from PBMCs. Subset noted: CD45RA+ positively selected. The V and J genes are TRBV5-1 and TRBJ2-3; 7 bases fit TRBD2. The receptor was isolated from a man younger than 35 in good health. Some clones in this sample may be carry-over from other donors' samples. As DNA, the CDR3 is TGCGCCAGCAGCTTTTCCCTAGCGGCAGATACGCAGTATTTT. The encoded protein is CASSFSLAADTQYF.